The rows below give T cell receptor beta chains drawn from one sample of a study of blood T cell repertoires in COVID-19. Using immunoSEQ multiplex PCR, the repertoire was profiled, and TCRdb retains in-frame clones only, with some absent. The data contain 150,000 to 200,000 clones, about 85% of them singletons. The sequenced sample consisted of PBMCs or T cells enriched from blood (not recorded which). Receptors originate from a woman in her fifties or sixties who had recovered from COVID-19. Both conserved end residues are part of each CDR3. A D gene is named only where the DNA matches it firmly. Size is stated for part of the rows, as once, few or many counts, or as a class when the clone is expanded.

clone size | D gene | J gene | V gene | CDR3 protein | CDR3 DNA
. | TRBD2 | TRBJ2-5 | TRBV7-2 | CASSPGTSGSITQYF | TGTGCCAGCAGCCCAGGGACTAGCGGGAGTATAACCCAGTACTTC
. | TRBD1 | TRBJ1-6 | TRBV28 | CASSIGQGGSPLHF | TGTGCCAGCAGCATCGGACAGGGCGGGTCACCCCTCCACTTT
. | TRBD1 | TRBJ1-2 | TRBV5-4 | CASSWDSTAYGYTF | TGTGCCAGCAGCTGGGACAGTACAGCCTATGGCTACACCTTC
. | . | TRBJ1-6 | TRBV6-5 | CASSYWSGDSPLHF | TGTGCCAGCAGTTACTGGAGCGGGGATTCACCCCTCCACTTT
few | . | TRBJ2-3 | TRBV4-3 | CASSQEADTDTQYF | TGCGCCAGCAGCCAAGAGGCGGATACAGATACGCAGTATTTT
. | . | TRBJ2-1 | TRBV3-1/TRBV3-2 | CASSHGGPRLNEQFF | TGTGCCAGCAGCCACGGAGGGCCAAGGTTGAATGAGCAGTTCTTC
. | TRBD1 | TRBJ2-1 | TRBV11-1 | CASKDAGQGYNEQFF | TGTGCCAGCAAGGATGCGGGACAGGGATATAATGAGCAGTTCTTC
. | TRBD1 | TRBJ1-5 | TRBV7-3 | CASSPDRDQPQHF | TGTGCCAGCAGCCCGGACAGGGATCAGCCCCAGCATTTT
. | . | TRBJ2-7 | TRBV7-2 | CASSQGGPLALEQYF | TGTGCCAGCAGCCAGGGGGGTCCTCTGGCTCTCGAGCAGTACTTC
. | . | TRBJ2-1 | TRBV12-3/TRBV12-4 | CASSRGNEQFF | TGTGCCAGCAGCAGGGGAAATGAGCAGTTCTTC
. | . | TRBJ1-1 | TRBV7-9 | CASSRDGGTGTEAFF | TGTGCCAGCAGCCGAGACGGGGGGACGGGCACTGAAGCTTTCTTT
. | TRBD2 | TRBJ2-1 | TRBV4-3 | CASSQDAGGSAAYNEQFF | TGCGCCAGCAGCCAAGATGCGGGCGGGAGTGCGGCCTACAATGAGCAGTTCTTC
. | TRBD2 | TRBJ2-7 | TRBV3-1/TRBV3-2 | CASSQEGGWAYEQYF | TGTGCCAGCAGCCAAGAGGGGGGGTGGGCCTACGAGCAGTACTTC
. | . | TRBJ2-1 | TRBV12-3/TRBV12-4 | CASSLASDEQFF | TGTGCCAGCAGTTTAGCGTCAGATGAGCAGTTCTTC
. | . | TRBJ2-7 | TRBV20-1 | CSARGGLSSFHEQYF | TGCAGTGCTCGTGGGGGACTGTCCTCGTTCCACGAGCAGTACTTC
. | . | TRBJ2-1 | TRBV3-1/TRBV3-2 | CASSQDSVPYNEQFF | TGTGCCAGCAGCCAAGATAGTGTCCCCTACAATGAGCAGTTCTTC
. | . | TRBJ2-2 | TRBV15 | CATSRRAGELFF | TGTGCCACCAGCAGGAGGGCCGGGGAGCTGTTTTTT
. | TRBD1 | TRBJ1-6 | TRBV28 | CASRPGTDSSPLHF | TGTGCCAGCAGACCCGGGACAGACTCATCACCCCTCCACTTT
once | . | TRBJ1-2 | TRBV6-1 | CASSETLNYGYTF | TGTGCCAGCAGTGAAACTCTCAACTATGGCTACACCTTC
. | . | TRBJ2-7 | TRBV6-6 | CASSYSGSAFLYEQYF | TGTGCCAGCAGTTACTCGGGGAGCGCCTTTCTCTACGAGCAGTACTTC
once | TRBD1 | TRBJ1-4 | TRBV28 | CASSFPGQGTNEKLFF | TGTGCCAGCAGTTTCCCCGGACAGGGAACTAATGAAAAACTGTTTTTT
. | . | TRBJ1-2 | TRBV6-5 | CASSYSGGSGYTF | TGTGCCAGCAGTTACTCTGGAGGGAGCGGCTACACCTTC
. | . | TRBJ1-1 | TRBV19 | CASSIVGHPNTEAFF | TGTGCCAGTAGTATAGTGGGACACCCGAACACTGAAGCTTTCTTT
. | TRBD2 | TRBJ2-2 | TRBV4-2 | CASRGRGGTGELFF | TGTGCCAGCAGAGGGAGGGGAGGTACCGGGGAGCTGTTTTTT
. | . | TRBJ2-1 | TRBV5-4 | CASSLAVSGGNEQFF | TGTGCCAGCAGCTTGGCCGTTAGCGGTGGAAATGAGCAGTTCTTC
. | TRBD2 | TRBJ2-7 | TRBV6-5 | CASSYPVEGTNEQYF | TGTGCCAGCAGTTACCCCGTTGAAGGGACTAACGAGCAGTACTTC
few | . | TRBJ2-7 | TRBV6-5 | CASSYSEGLSYEQYF | TGTGCCAGCAGTTACTCGGAGGGCCTTTCCTACGAGCAGTACTTC
. | . | TRBJ2-1 | TRBV4-3 | CASSSWKVQHEQFF | TGCGCCAGCAGCTCTTGGAAGGTACAGCATGAGCAGTTCTTC
once | TRBD1 | TRBJ1-1 | TRBV19 | CASSPSLGQGRTEAFF | TGTGCCAGTAGTCCCTCCCTCGGACAGGGCAGAACTGAAGCTTTCTTT
few | . | TRBJ2-7 | TRBV12-3/TRBV12-4 | CASSLQVSHEQYF | TGTGCCAGCAGTTTACAGGTCTCCCACGAGCAGTACTTC
. | . | TRBJ2-7 | TRBV6-2/TRBV6-3 | CASNPVGFRRVYEQYF | TGTGCCAGCAACCCCGTCGGTTTTCGGCGGGTATACGAGCAGTACTTC
. | . | TRBJ1-1 | TRBV5-4 | CASSLAQENTEAFF | TGTGCCAGCAGCTTGGCACAGGAGAACACTGAAGCTTTCTTT
. | . | TRBJ2-1 | TRBV6-2/TRBV6-3 | CASSGLGSSYNEQFF | TGTGCCAGCAGCGGCTTGGGGAGCTCCTACAATGAGCAGTTCTTC
. | . | TRBJ2-7 | TRBV28 | CASSFPLQQGISYEQYF | TGTGCCAGCAGTTTCCCCCTTCAACAGGGCATCTCCTACGAGCAGTACTTC
. | . | TRBJ2-5 | TRBV7-3 | CASSPTGGKETQYF | TGTGCCAGCAGCCCTACTGGCGGGAAAGAGACCCAGTACTTC
. | TRBD2 | TRBJ2-1 | TRBV7-9 | CASSDSLAEHNEQFF | TGTGCCAGCAGCGATTCACTAGCGGAACACAATGAGCAGTTCTTC
. | . | TRBJ2-1 | TRBV7-2 | CASSPWAGTYNEQFF | TGTGCCAGCAGCCCCTGGGCCGGAACCTACAATGAGCAGTTCTTC
. | . | TRBJ1-2 | TRBV20-1 | CSASPDYGYTF | TGCAGTGCAAGCCCGGACTATGGCTACACCTTC
. | . | TRBJ1-5 | TRBV1 | CTSSHNKTGSDRQPQHF | TGCACCAGCAGCCATAATAAGACAGGCTCCGATCGTCAGCCCCAGCATTTT
. | . | TRBJ2-2 | TRBV6-5 | CATSGDTGELFF | TGTGCCACTTCAGGGGACACCGGGGAGCTGTTTTTT